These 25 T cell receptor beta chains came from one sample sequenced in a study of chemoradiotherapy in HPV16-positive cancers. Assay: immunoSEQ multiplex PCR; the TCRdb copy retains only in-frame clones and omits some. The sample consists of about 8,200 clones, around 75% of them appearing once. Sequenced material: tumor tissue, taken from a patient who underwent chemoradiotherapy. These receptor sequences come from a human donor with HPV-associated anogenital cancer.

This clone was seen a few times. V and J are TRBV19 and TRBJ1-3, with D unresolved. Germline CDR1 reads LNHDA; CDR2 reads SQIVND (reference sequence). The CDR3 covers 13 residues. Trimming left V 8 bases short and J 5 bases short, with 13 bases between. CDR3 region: CASRNGIRNTIYF. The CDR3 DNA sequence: TGTGCCAGTCGGAACGGAATCCGAAACACCATATATTTT.

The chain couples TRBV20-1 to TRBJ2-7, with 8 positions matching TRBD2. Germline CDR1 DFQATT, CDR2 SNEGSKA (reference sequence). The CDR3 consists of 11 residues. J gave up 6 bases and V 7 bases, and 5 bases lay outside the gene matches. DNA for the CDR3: TGCAGTGGAGCGGGAGTAGGCGAGCAGTACTTC. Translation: CSGAGVGEQYF.

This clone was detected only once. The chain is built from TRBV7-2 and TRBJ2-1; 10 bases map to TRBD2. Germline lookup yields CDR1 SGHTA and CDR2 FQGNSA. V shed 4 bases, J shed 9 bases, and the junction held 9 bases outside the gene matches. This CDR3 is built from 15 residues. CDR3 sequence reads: CASSSVLAGESEQFF. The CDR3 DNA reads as TGTGCCAGCAGCTCGGTCCTAGCGGGAGAATCTGAGCAGTTCTTC.

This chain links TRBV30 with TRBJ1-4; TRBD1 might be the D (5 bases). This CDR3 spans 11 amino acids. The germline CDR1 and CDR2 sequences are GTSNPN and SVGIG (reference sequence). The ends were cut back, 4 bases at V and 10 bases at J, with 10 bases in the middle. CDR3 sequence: CAWTPGTKLFF. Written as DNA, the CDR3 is TGTGCCTGGACCCCCGGGACAAAACTGTTTTTT. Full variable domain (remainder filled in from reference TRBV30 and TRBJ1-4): SQTIHQWPATLVQPVGSPLSLECTVEGTSNPNLYWYRQAAGRGLQLLFYSVGIGQISSEVPQNLSASRPQDRQFILSSKKLLLSDSGFYLCAWTPGTKLFFGSGTQLSVL.

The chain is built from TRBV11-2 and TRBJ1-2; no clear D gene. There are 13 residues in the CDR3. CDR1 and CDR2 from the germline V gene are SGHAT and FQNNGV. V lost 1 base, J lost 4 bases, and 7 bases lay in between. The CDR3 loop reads CASSLGAGYGYTF. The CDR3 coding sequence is TGTGCCAGCAGCTTAGGGGCGGGCTATGGCTACACCTTC.

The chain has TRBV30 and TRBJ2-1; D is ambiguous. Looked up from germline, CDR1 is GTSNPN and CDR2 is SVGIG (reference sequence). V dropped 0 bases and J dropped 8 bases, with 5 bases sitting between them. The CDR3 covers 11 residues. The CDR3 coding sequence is TGTGCCTGGAGTGTAAGTGATGAGCAGTTCTTC. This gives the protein CAWSVSDEQFF.

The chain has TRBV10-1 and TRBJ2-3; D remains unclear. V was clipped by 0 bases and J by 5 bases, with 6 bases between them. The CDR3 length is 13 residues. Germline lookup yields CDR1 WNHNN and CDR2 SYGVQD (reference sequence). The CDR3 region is CASSESGVDTQYF. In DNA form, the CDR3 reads TGCGCCAGCAGTGAGTCGGGCGTAGATACGCAGTATTTT.

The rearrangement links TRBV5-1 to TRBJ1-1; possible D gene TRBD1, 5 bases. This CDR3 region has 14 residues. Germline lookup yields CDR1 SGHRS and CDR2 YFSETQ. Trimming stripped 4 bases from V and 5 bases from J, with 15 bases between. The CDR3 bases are TGCGCCAGCAGCGGGGGACCGGGTGAGACTGAAGCTTTCTTT. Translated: CASSGGPGETEAFF.

CDR3 sequence reads: CASSQASRQGQGYTF. The DNA of the CDR3 is TGTGCCAGCAGCCAAGCTTCACGGCAGGGCCAAGGCTACACCTTC. The chain carries TRBV4-2 and TRBJ1-2; TRBD1 is a possible D gene (5 bases). The CDR3 loop spans 15 amino acids. V lost 1 base and J 8 bases, leaving 17 bases between the germline ends. Germline CDR1 and CDR2: LGHNA and YNFKEQ.

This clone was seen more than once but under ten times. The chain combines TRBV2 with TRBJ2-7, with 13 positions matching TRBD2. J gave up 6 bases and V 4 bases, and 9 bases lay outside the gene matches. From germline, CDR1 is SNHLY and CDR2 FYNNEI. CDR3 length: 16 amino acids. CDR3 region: CASSAPLAGGPREQYF. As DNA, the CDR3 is TGTGCCAGCAGTGCCCCACTAGCGGGAGGGCCGCGCGAGCAGTACTTC.

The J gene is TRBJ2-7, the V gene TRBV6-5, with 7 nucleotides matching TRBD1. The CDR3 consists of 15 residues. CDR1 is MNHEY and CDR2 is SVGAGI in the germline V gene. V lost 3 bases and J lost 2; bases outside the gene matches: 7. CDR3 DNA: TGTGCCAGCAGTTATGGTGAGACAGGGACCTACGAGCAGTACTTC. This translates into CASSYGETGTYEQYF.

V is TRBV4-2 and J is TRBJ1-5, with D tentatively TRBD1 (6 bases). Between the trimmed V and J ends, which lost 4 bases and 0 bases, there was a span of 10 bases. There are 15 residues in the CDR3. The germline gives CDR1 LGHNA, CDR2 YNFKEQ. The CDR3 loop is CASSPRGYSNQPQHF. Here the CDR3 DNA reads TGTGCCAGCAGCCCCAGGGGTTATAGCAATCAGCCCCAGCATTTT.

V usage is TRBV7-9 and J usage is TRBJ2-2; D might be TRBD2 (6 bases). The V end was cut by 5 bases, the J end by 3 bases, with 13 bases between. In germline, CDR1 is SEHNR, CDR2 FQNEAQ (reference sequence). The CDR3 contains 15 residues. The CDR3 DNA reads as TGTGCCAGCAGCCGGGGGAGTAGTGACACCGGGGAGCTGTTTTTT. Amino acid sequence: CASSRGSSDTGELFF.

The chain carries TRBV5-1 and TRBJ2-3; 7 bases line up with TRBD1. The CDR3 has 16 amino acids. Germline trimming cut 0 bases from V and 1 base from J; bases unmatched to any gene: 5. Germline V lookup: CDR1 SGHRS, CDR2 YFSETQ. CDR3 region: CASSLASQGGTDTQYF. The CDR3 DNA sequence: TGCGCCAGCAGCTTGGCCTCGCAGGGGGGCACAGATACGCAGTATTTT. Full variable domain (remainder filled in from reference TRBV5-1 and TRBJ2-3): KAGVTQTPRYLIKTRGQQVTLSCSPISGHRSVSWYQQTPGQGLQFLFEYFSETQRNKGNFPGRFSGRQFSNSRSEMNVSTLELGDSALYLCASSLASQGGTDTQYFGPGTRLTVL.

The chain's CDR3 is CASSLDGGSYNEQFF. CDR3 in DNA: TGTGCCAGCAGCTTAGATGGCGGGTCCTACAATGAGCAGTTCTTC. The chain carries TRBV7-9 and TRBJ2-1; D is perhaps TRBD2 (5 bases). Germline V lookup: CDR1 SEHNR, CDR2 FQNEAQ (reference sequence). Between the trimmed V and J ends, which lost 1 base and 1 base, there was a span of 8 bases. The length of the CDR3 is 15 residues. The full variable domain, rest sourced from reference TRBV7-9 and TRBJ2-1, is DTGVSQNPRHKITKRGQNVTFRCDPISEHNRLYWYRQTLGQGPEFLTYFQNEAQLEKSRLLSDRFSAERPKGSFSTLEIQRTEQGDSAMYLCASSLDGGSYNEQFFGPGTRLTVL.

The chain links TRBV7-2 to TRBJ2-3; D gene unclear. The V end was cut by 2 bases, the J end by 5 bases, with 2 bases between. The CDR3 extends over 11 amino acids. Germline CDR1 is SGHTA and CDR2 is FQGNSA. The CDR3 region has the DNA TGTGCCAGCAGCTTAAAAGATACGCAGTATTTT. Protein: CASSLKDTQYF.

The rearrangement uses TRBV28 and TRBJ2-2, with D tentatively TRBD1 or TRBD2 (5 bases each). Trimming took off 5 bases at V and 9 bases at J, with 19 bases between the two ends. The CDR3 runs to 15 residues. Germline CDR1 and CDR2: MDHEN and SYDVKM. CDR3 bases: TGTGCCAGCAGTGTTATTGGGGCTGGGGACCGGGAGCTGTTTTTT. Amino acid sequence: CASSVIGAGDRELFF.

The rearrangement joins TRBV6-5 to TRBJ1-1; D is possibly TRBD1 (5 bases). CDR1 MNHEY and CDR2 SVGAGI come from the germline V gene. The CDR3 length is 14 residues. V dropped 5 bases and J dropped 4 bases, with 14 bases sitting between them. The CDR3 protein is CASSAQGAVTEAFF. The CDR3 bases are TGTGCCAGCAGTGCCCAGGGAGCGGTCACTGAAGCTTTCTTT.

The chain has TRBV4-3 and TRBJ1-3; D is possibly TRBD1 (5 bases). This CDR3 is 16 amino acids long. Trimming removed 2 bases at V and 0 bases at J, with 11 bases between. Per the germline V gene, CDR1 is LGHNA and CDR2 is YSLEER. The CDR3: CASSQQFDSSGNTIYF. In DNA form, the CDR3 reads TGCGCCAGCAGCCAACAATTCGACAGCTCTGGAAACACCATATATTTT.

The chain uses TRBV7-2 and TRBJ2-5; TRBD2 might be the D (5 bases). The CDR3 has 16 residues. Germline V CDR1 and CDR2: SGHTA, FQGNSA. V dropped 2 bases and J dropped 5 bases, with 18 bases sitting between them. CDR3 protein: CASSLQPGFPRETQYF. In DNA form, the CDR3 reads TGTGCCAGCAGCTTACAACCGGGATTCCCGAGGGAGACCCAGTACTTC.

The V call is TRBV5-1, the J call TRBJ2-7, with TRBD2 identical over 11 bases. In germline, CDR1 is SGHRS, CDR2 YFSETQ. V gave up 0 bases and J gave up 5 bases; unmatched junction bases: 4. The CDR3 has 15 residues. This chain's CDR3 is CASSLELAGENEQYF. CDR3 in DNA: TGCGCCAGCAGCTTGGAACTAGCGGGGGAGAACGAGCAGTACTTC.

The CDR3 DNA is TGCGCCAGCAGCCCCGGACAGGCAGAGCAGCCCCAGCATTTT. It specifies CASSPGQAEQPQHF. This chain uses TRBV5-1 with TRBJ1-5; TRBD1 matches 7 bases. CDR1 is SGHRS, CDR2 YFSETQ, per germline. V gave up 4 bases and J gave up 7 bases; unmatched junction bases: 8. The CDR3 contains 14 residues.

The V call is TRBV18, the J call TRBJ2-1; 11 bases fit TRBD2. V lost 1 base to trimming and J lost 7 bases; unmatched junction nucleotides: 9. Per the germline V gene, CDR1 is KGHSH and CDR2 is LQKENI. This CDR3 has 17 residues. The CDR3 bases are TGTGCCAGCTCACCACGCCTCACTAGCGGGAGCCGGAATGAGCAGTTCTTC. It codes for CASSPRLTSGSRNEQFF.

CDR3 region: CASSINRAFSGNTIYF. CDR3 coding DNA: TGTGCCAGCTCGATAAACCGGGCCTTCTCTGGAAACACCATATATTTT. The chain employs TRBV5-4 and TRBJ1-3, with D uncertain. Between the trimmed V and J ends, which lost 7 bases and 0 bases, there was a span of 17 bases. The CDR3 loop spans 16 amino acids. From germline, CDR1 is SGHNT and CDR2 YYREEE (reference sequence). Combining the CDR3 with reference TRBV5-4 and TRBJ1-3 gives the whole variable domain ETGVTQSPTHLIKTRGQQVTLRCSSQSGHNTVSWYQQALGQGPQFIFQYYREEENGRGNFPPRFSGLQFPNYSSELNVNALELDDSALYLCASSINRAFSGNTIYFGEGSWLTVV.

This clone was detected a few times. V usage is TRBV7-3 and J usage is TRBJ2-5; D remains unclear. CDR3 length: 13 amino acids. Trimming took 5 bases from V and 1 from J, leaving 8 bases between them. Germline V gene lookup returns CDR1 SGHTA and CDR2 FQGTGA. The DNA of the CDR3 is TGTGCCAGCAGCCGGACGCTCCAAGAGACCCAGTACTTC. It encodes CASSRTLQETQYF.